The source of this T cell receptor beta chain is a study of shared clonotypes between healthy human individuals. V lost 3 bases and J lost 3; bases outside the gene matches: 7. Germline-derived CDR1 and CDR2 are SGDLS and YYNGEE. The CDR3 runs 15 residues. Assay used: immunoSEQ multiplex PCR; TCRdb lists only in-frame clones, some missing. The profile covers about 1.5 million clones, with 95% to 99% appearing a single time and approximately 0.44% taken by the ten largest. The clonotype comes from a man aged 25 to 40 in good health. The V call is TRBV9, the J call TRBJ2-7, with 9 bases fitting TRBD1. The specimen sequenced was naive CD4+ T cells sorted from blood. The subset denotes: CD45RA+ positively selected. The DNA of the CDR3 is TGTGCCAGCAGCGAAGGGACAGGGAAGAGCTACGAGCAGTACTTC. Protein sequence: CASSEGTGKSYEQYF.